The 30 T cell receptor beta chains in this list originate from one sample, sequenced in a study of glioma-infiltrating T cells. TCR alpha and beta CDR3 regions were amplified from RNA using iRepertoire nested multiplex PCR. MiXCR, applied by TCRdb to the multiplex PCR reads, yields one record per CDR3 protein. The sample includes some 160,000 distinct CDR3 sequences, 43% seen only once; the top ten take 5.2%. The sample taken for sequencing was glioma tissue, nonneoplastic brain tissue, or PBMCs (not recorded which). The origin of the receptors is a human donor with low-grade glioma or glioblastoma, undergoing nonglioma brain surgery, or in good health (not recorded which).

Concerning this clonotype itself: It is unclear where the CDR3 begins or ends on the DNA, so no DNA is shown, and the CDR3 is as TCRdb lists it. V gene TRBV28 combines with J gene TRBJ2-1; TRBD2, the D gene given by the table, was not confirmed from the DNA. The CDR3 is 21 amino acids in total, end residues counted. Germline V CDR1 and CDR2: MDHEN, SYDVKM. This chain's CDR3 is CASSSYICSVSPDGIYNEQFF.

Concerning this clonotype itself: Compared with germline, one end of the junction differs, possibly owing to a read error. V gene TRBV12-3 or TRBV12-4 combines with J gene TRBJ2-3; D might be TRBD1 (6 bases). This CDR3 comprises 15 residues. The CDR3 region is CAGSDGTPSRDTQYF. For the CDR3, the DNA is TGTGCCGGCAGTGATGGGACACCTAGCAGAGATACGCAGTATTTT.

With respect to this clonotype: Being one base from a much bigger clone, this may be a read error. The V gene is TRBV6-5, the J gene TRBJ2-7; TRBD2 agrees at 7 bases. The CDR3 is 14 residues long. J was trimmed by 6 bases and V by 6 bases; bases with no gene match: 11. Germline CDR1 reads MNHEY; CDR2 reads SVGAGI. As DNA, the CDR3 is TGTGCCAGCAGCCCCGGACTTTCTAGCGGCGAGCAGTACTTC. This sequence encodes CASSPGLSSGEQYF.

The sample holds one count of this clonotype. In DNA, the CDR3 is TGTGCCAGCACTAAAGCCGGGACCATTAGCAATCAGCCCCAGCATTTT. Protein: CASTKAGTISNQPQHF. The chain has TRBV28 and TRBJ1-5, with D perhaps TRBD1 (5 bases). CDR1 and CDR2 from the germline V gene are MDHEN and SYDVKM. This CDR3 has 16 residues. Trimming took 7 bases from V and 0 from J, leaving 16 bases between them.

The chain carries TRBV20-1 and TRBJ2-1, with D tentatively TRBD2 (6 bases). Trimming took 6 bases from V and 3 from J, leaving 9 bases between them. The CDR3 totals 12 residues. The germline V gene encodes CDR1 DFQATT and CDR2 SNEGSKA (reference sequence). The CDR3 spells CSAGGSYNEQFF. CDR3 in DNA: TGCAGTGCGGGGGGAAGCTACAATGAGCAGTTCTTC.

The rearrangement joins TRBV2 to TRBJ2-7; 8 bases line up with TRBD2. Germline values: CDR1 SNHLY, CDR2 FYNNEI. The V segment lost 4 bases and the J segment 7 bases; nucleotides outside the gene matches: 9. The CDR3 runs 14 residues. The CDR3 region is CASSVSSGPREQYF. CDR3 coding DNA: TGTGCCAGCAGTGTCTCTAGCGGGCCGAGGGAGCAGTACTTC.

This clonotype turned up a few times. Possible read error: a much larger clone is one base away. V and J are TRBV10-3 and TRBJ2-3; 10 nucleotides agree with TRBD1. The CDR3 runs to 16 residues. CDR1 ENHRY and CDR2 SYGVKD come from the germline V gene. In nucleotides, the CDR3 is TGTGCCATCAGTGAGGATGTGACAGGGGGCACAGGTACGCAGTATTTT. Translation: CAISEDVTGGTGTQYF.

As for this clonotype: This may be a read error, as it is one base from a much larger clone. The chain carries TRBV7-9 and TRBJ1-1; D is uncertain. The CDR3 has 14 residues. From germline, CDR1 is SEHNR and CDR2 FQNEAQ (reference sequence). The CDR3 nucleotides read TGTGCCATCAGCGCCGGGAGAATGAACACTGAAGCTTTCTTT. Its translation is CAISAGRMNTEAFF.

On this clonotype itself: A much bigger clone sits one base away, suggesting this may be a read error. The rearrangement uses TRBV19 and TRBJ2-1; D unclear. Trimming removed 8 bases from V and 9 bases from J, with 17 bases in between. The CDR3 loop spans 13 amino acids. Germline V gives CDR1 LNHDA, CDR2 SQIVND (reference sequence). The CDR3 region is CASAQTSPSEQFF. The CDR3 DNA follows: TGTGCCAGTGCCCAGACTTCACCCAGTGAGCAGTTCTTC. The variable domain in full, completed from reference TRBV19 and TRBJ2-1, reads DGGITQSPKYLFRKEGQNVTLSCEQNLNHDAMYWYRQDPGQGLRLIYYSQIVNDFQKGDIAEGYSVSREKKESFPLTVTSAQKNPTAFYLCASAQTSPSEQFFGPGTRLTVL.

This clonotype has a handful of counts. The rearrangement links TRBV4-1 to TRBJ1-5; 10 nucleotides agree with TRBD1. J lost 1 base, V lost 3 bases, and 12 bases had no gene match. The CDR3 is made up of 19 amino acids. The germline gives CDR1 MGHRA, CDR2 YSYEKL. CDR3 protein: CASSHDRWTGGKSNQPQHF. The CDR3, as DNA: TGCGCCAGCAGCCATGACAGATGGACAGGGGGGAAGAGCAATCAGCCCCAGCATTTT.

This chain uses TRBV29-1 with TRBJ2-5; 10 bases align to TRBD2. J was trimmed by 3 bases and V by 4 bases; bases with no gene match: 8. This CDR3 region has 15 residues. Germline V gene sequence: CDR1 SQVTM, CDR2 ANQGSEA. CDR3 nucleotides: TGCAGCGTTGCTTTCATGAGCGGGAGGGAAGAGACCCAGTACTTC. It yields the protein CSVAFMSGREETQYF.

This clonotype was seen many times. J is TRBJ2-3 and V is TRBV15; 7 bases line up with TRBD1. The junction had 5 bases not matched to a gene; V was cut back by 1 base and J by 1 base. The CDR3 spans 16 residues. Germline V CDR1 and CDR2: LNHNV, YYDKDF (reference sequence). The CDR3, as DNA: TGTGCCACCAGCAGAGGCTTCCAGGGGGGCACAGATACGCAGTATTTT. This gives the protein CATSRGFQGGTDTQYF.

The chain couples TRBV7-9 to TRBJ1-3; D might be TRBD1 (5 bases). V lost 6 bases and J 0 bases, leaving 12 bases between the germline ends. CDR3 length equals 15 residues. Germline V gene data show CDR1 as SEHNR and CDR2 as FQNEAQ (reference sequence). The CDR3 spells CASSTRQLSGNTIYF. The CDR3 DNA is TGTGCCAGCAGTACCCGACAGCTCTCTGGAAACACCATATATTTT.

V gene TRBV18 combines with J gene TRBJ1-1; D remains unclear. Trimming took 5 bases from V and 4 from J, leaving 8 bases between them. The CDR3 has 12 residues. Germline CDR1 KGHSH, CDR2 LQKENI. The CDR3 is CASSMGSTEAFF. Written as DNA, the CDR3 is TGTGCCAGCTCAATGGGGTCCACTGAAGCTTTCTTT.

This clonotype was observed a handful of times. The chain combines TRBV7-2 with TRBJ2-3; tentatively, D is TRBD1 or TRBD2 (6 bases each). The CDR3 sequence is 19 residues long. Deletions cut 1 base from V and 1 base from J, with 21 bases between. Looked up from germline, CDR1 is SGHTA and CDR2 is FQGNSA. The CDR3 sequence is CASSLEAPGAFGRTDTQYF. CDR3 sequence (DNA): TGTGCCAGCAGCTTAGAGGCCCCGGGGGCATTTGGTCGCACAGATACGCAGTATTTT. The full variable domain, rest sourced from reference TRBV7-2 and TRBJ2-3, is GAGVSQSPSNKVTEKGKDVELRCDPISGHTALYWYRQSLGQGLEFLIYFQGNSAPDKSGLPSDRFSAERTGGSVSTLTIQRTQQEDSAVYLCASSLEAPGAFGRTDTQYFGPGTRLTVL.

The chain couples TRBV28 to TRBJ2-7, with D possibly TRBD2 on 7 matching bases. This CDR3 region has 19 residues. Germline CDR1 MDHEN, CDR2 SYDVKM. Trimming pared 1 base from V and 3 bases from J, leaving 25 bases between. This CDR3 reads CASSLYQTSCGGSGYEQYF. CDR3 bases: TGTGCCAGCAGTTTATACCAAACTAGCTGCGGGGGCTCGGGCTACGAGCAGTACTTC. Variable domain in full (rest from reference TRBV28 and TRBJ2-7): DVKVTQSSRYLVKRTGEKVFLECVQDMDHENMFWYRQDPGLGLRLIYFSYDVKMKEKGDIPEGYSVSREKKERFSLILESASTNQTSMYLCASSLYQTSCGGSGYEQYFGPGTRLTVT.

This clonotype was seen repeatedly, ten times or more. The rearrangement joins TRBV6-1 to TRBJ1-5; D ambiguous. The length of the CDR3 is 13 residues. The germline V gene has CDR1 MNHNS and CDR2 SASEGT. V was shortened by 5 bases and J by 5 bases, with 10 bases between the two germline ends. The DNA for the CDR3 is TGTGCCAGCAGTTCGAGGTGGGATCAGCCCCAGCATTTT. This translates into CASSSRWDQPQHF.

On this clonotype itself: At one of its ends the junction is not consistent with the germline gene, which may arise from a read error. V is TRBV5-1 and J is TRBJ1-5; D remains ambiguous. This CDR3 is built from 13 residues. CDR1 and CDR2 from the germline V gene are SGHRS and YFSETQ. CDR3 sequence: CASRSDSNKPQHF. Here the CDR3 DNA reads TGCGCCAGCAGATCTGATAGCAATAAGCCCCAGCATTTT. Complete variable domain (other parts from reference TRBV5-1 and TRBJ1-5): KAGVTQTPRYLIKTRGQQVTLSCSPISGHRSVSWYQQTPGQGLQFLFEYFSETQRNKGNFPGRFSGRQFSNSRSEMNVSTLELGDSALYLCASRSDSNKPQHFGDGTRLSIL.

In nucleotides, the CDR3 is TGTGCCAGTAGTATAGTTGCGGCTAACACTGAAGCTTTCTTT. Its protein is CASSIVAANTEAFF. This chain joins TRBV19 and TRBJ1-1; D gene unclear. CDR3 length: 14 residues. Germline CDR1 is LNHDA and CDR2 is SQIVND (reference sequence). The V end lost 1 base, the J end lost 2 bases, and 8 bases lay between the germline ends. Full variable domain (outside the CDR3, taken from reference TRBV19 and TRBJ1-1): DGGITQSPKYLFRKEGQNVTLSCEQNLNHDAMYWYRQDPGQGLRLIYYSQIVNDFQKGDIAEGYSVSREKKESFPLTVTSAQKNPTAFYLCASSIVAANTEAFFGQGTRLTVV.

This clonotype showed up many times. The chain recombines TRBV20-1 with TRBJ1-2; 9 nucleotides align to TRBD1. The CDR3 is made up of 15 amino acids. Germline V gives CDR1 DFQATT, CDR2 SNEGSKA (reference sequence). V dropped 4 bases and J dropped 3; count of bases not matched to a gene: 9. CDR3: CSATRGQGLYYGYTF. DNA for the CDR3: TGCAGTGCTACCCGGGGACAGGGTCTGTACTATGGCTACACCTTC.

Of note for this clonotype: A read error may be the cause here, since a much bigger clone is one base away. The genes are TRBV28 and TRBJ2-7; possible D gene TRBD2, 5 bases. This CDR3 comprises 13 residues. Trimming left V 7 bases short and J 2 bases short, with 12 bases between. CDR1 is MDHEN, CDR2 SYDVKM, per germline. DNA of the CDR3: TGTGCCAGCACGTTGAGGGAACCCTACGAGCAGTACTTC. It specifies CASTLREPYEQYF.

Notes on this clonotype: The germline gene is not matched at one end of the junction; a read error may be the cause. The CDR3 DNA reads as TGTGCCAACAGCTTAGACAGGAACACTGAAGCTTTCTTT. It specifies CANSLDRNTEAFF. The chain has TRBV11-2 and TRBJ1-1, with D possibly TRBD1 on 5 matching bases. Germline CDR1 reads SGHAT; CDR2 reads FQNNGV. The CDR3 spans 13 residues.

The chain joins TRBV9 to TRBJ2-1, with 7 bases that match TRBD1. CDR3 length: 14 amino acids. V dropped 3 bases and J dropped 5; count of bases not matched to a gene: 5. CDR1 SGDLS and CDR2 YYNGEE come from the germline V gene. CDR3 amino acids: CASSAGQRNNEQFF. As DNA, the CDR3 is TGTGCCAGCAGCGCGGGACAGCGGAACAATGAGCAGTTCTTC. Based on the CDR3 plus reference TRBV9 and TRBJ2-1, the full variable domain is DSGVTQTPKHLITATGQRVTLRCSPRSGDLSVYWYQQSLDQGLQFLIQYYNGEERAKGNILERFSAQQFPDLHSELNLSSLELGDSALYFCASSAGQRNNEQFFGPGTRLTVL.

Turning to this clonotype: Germline is not matched at one junction end, which may reflect a read error. CDR3 sequence (DNA): TGCGGTGCTAGAGAGGATGGCACCGATACGCAGTATTTT. Its translation is CGAREDGTDTQYF. This chain connects TRBV20-1 to TRBJ2-3, with no clear D. CDR1 and CDR2 (germline): DFQATT, SNEGSKA (reference sequence). The CDR3 is 13 residues long.

Comments on this clonotype: The junction does not match germline at one end; this may be a read error. This sequence joins TRBV10-2 and TRBJ2-3; 10 positions match TRBD1. The V gene's germline CDR1 is WSHSY and CDR2 SAAADI. This CDR3 comprises 14 residues. CDR3 in DNA: TGTGCCATGCGGACAGGGGGGAGCACAGATACGCAGTATTTT. It translates to CAMRTGGSTDTQYF.

This clonotype was picked up many times. The chain uses TRBV28 and TRBJ1-2; 7 bases align to TRBD1. This CDR3 contains 17 residues. Germline CDR1 reads MDHEN; CDR2 reads SYDVKM. V trimming: 1 base; J trimming: 1 base; junction bases outside the gene matches: 9. CDR3 residues: CASSLFRPQGDNYGYTF. The CDR3 nucleotides are TGTGCCAGCAGTTTATTTCGTCCCCAGGGGGATAACTATGGCTACACCTTC.

The chain carries TRBV5-1 and TRBJ2-1, with 10 bases fitting TRBD2. V was pared by 0 bases and J by 8 bases, with 11 bases of the junction left unmatched. The CDR3 covers 17 residues. The germline CDR1 and CDR2 sequences are SGHRS and YFSETQ. The CDR3 loop reads CASSLALAGAGGDEQFF. CDR3 DNA sequence: TGCGCCAGCAGCTTGGCTCTAGCGGGAGCTGGTGGCGATGAGCAGTTCTTC.

Only a few counts were recorded for this clonotype. The chain has TRBV19 and TRBJ2-1; TRBD2 aligns across 10 bases. Germline V gene sequence: CDR1 LNHDA, CDR2 SQIVND (reference sequence). V lost 2 bases, J lost 7 bases, and 8 bases stayed unmatched. This CDR3 region has 16 residues. CDR3: CASSISTSGIQNEQFF. The CDR3, as DNA: TGTGCCAGTAGTATATCAACTAGCGGGATTCAAAATGAGCAGTTCTTC.

This clonotype showed up just a few times. V and J are TRBV28 and TRBJ2-1; 12 positions match TRBD2. Losses at the gene ends were 6 bases for V and 0 bases for J; bases not matched to a gene: 3. CDR1 and CDR2 (germline): MDHEN, SYDVKM. The CDR3 sequence is 16 residues long. CDR3 bases: TGTGCCAGCAGAATGACTAGCGGGAGCTCCTACAATGAGCAGTTCTTC. Its translation: CASRMTSGSSYNEQFF.

This clonotype was observed a few times. The chain recombines TRBV7-9 with TRBJ2-7; TRBD2 matches 10 bases. Unmatched junction bases numbered 4, after V lost 5 bases and J lost 3 bases. Germline CDR1 SEHNR, CDR2 FQNEAQ (reference sequence). CDR3 length: 14 residues. This CDR3 reads CASSPRTSGYEQYF. In nucleotides, the CDR3 is TGTGCCAGCAGCCCGAGGACTAGCGGCTACGAGCAGTACTTC.